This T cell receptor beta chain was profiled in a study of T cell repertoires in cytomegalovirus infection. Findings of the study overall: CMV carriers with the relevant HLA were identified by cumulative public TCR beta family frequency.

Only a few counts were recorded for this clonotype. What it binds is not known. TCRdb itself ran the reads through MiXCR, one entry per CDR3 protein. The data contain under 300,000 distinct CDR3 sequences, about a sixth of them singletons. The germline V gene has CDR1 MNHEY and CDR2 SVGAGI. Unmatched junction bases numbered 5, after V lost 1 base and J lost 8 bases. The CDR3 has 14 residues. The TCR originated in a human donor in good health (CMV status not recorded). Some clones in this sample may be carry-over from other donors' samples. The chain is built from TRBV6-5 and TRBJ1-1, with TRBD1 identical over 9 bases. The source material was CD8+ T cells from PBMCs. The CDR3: CASSYLTGGREAFF. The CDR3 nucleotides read TGTGCCAGCAGTTACTTAACAGGGGGCCGGGAAGCTTTCTTT.